The next 6 T cell receptor beta chains were all read from a single sample in a study of blood T cell repertoires in COVID-19. Some clones are missing from TCRdb's copy, which holds only in-frame ones; the method was immunoSEQ multiplex PCR. The repertoire holds fewer than 200,000 clones, with 74% as singletons. The sequencing sample was made of peripheral blood. All receptors come from a woman older than 75 with acute or convalescent COVID-19.

The chain has TRBV28 and TRBJ2-2, with TRBD2 matching 8 bases. CDR1 and CDR2 from the germline V gene are MDHEN and SYDVKM. This CDR3 is built from 16 residues. V was clipped by 0 bases and J by 1 base; unmatched bases: 1. The CDR3 sequence: CASSLWSGRNTGELFF. For the CDR3, the DNA is TGTGCCAGCAGTTTATGGAGCGGGAGGAACACCGGGGAGCTGTTTTTT.

The chain has TRBV18 and TRBJ1-6; D is uncertain. CDR3 size: 13 residues. From germline, CDR1 is KGHSH and CDR2 LQKENI. Trimming removed 6 bases at V and 9 bases at J, with 12 bases between. CDR3 in amino acids: CASSPMKPSPLHF. The CDR3 DNA follows: TGTGCCAGCTCCCCGATGAAGCCTTCACCCCTCCACTTT.

V usage is TRBV28 and J usage is TRBJ2-4, with TRBD1 as a possible D gene (6 bases). CDR3 size: 13 residues. The V end lost 9 bases, the J end lost 4 bases, and 13 bases lay between the germline ends. In germline, CDR1 is MDHEN, CDR2 SYDVKM. The DNA for the CDR3 is TGTGCCAGTGCCGGACAGCCGAAAAACATTCAGTACTTC. Translating gives CASAGQPKNIQYF.

This chain joins TRBV3-1 (or the pseudogene TRBV3-2) and TRBJ2-7; perhaps TRBD2 as D (6 bases). Germline loops: CDR1 LGHDT, CDR2 YNNKEL (reference sequence). V was shortened by 1 base and J by 5 bases, with 12 bases between the two germline ends. This CDR3 has 14 residues. The CDR3 nucleotides read TGTGCCAGCAGCCAAGGACTAGACGCCCACGAGCAGTACTTC. Translation gives CASSQGLDAHEQYF.

This clone occurred a few times. The gene calls are TRBV5-1 and TRBJ1-3; weak D call: TRBD1 (6 bases). Germline V gene sequence: CDR1 SGHRS, CDR2 YFSETQ. This CDR3 spans 15 amino acids. The ends were cut back, 0 bases at V and 0 bases at J, with 7 bases in the middle. CDR3 sequence reads: CASSLAGHSGNTIYF. The CDR3 DNA reads as TGCGCCAGCAGCTTGGCGGGACACTCTGGAAACACCATATATTTT. The full variable domain, its missing parts supplied by reference TRBV5-1 and TRBJ1-3, is KAGVTQTPRYLIKTRGQQVTLSCSPISGHRSVSWYQQTPGQGLQFLFEYFSETQRNKGNFPGRFSGRQFSNSRSEMNVSTLELGDSALYLCASSLAGHSGNTIYFGEGSWLTVV.

CDR3 DNA: TGCGCCAGCAGCGGAGGGACAGGGGGGACTGAAGCTTTCTTT. Its protein is CASSGGTGGTEAFF. The genes are TRBV5-1 and TRBJ1-1; 11 nucleotides match TRBD1. There are 14 residues in the CDR3. Trimming at V came to 4 bases and at J to 5 bases, leaving 4 bases not matched to a gene. The germline V gene has CDR1 SGHRS and CDR2 YFSETQ.